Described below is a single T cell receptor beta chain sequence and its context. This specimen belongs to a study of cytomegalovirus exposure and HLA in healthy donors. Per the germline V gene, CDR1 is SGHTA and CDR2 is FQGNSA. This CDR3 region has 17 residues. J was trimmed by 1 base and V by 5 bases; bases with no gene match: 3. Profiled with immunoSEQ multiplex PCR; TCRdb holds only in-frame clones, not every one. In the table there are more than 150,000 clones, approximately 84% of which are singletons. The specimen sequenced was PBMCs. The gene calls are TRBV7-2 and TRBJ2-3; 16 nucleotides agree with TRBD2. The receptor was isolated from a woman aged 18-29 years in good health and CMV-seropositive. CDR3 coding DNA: TGTGCCAGCAGCACCGGGACTAGCGGGGGGGGCACAGATACGCAGTATTTT. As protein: CASSTGTSGGGTDTQYF. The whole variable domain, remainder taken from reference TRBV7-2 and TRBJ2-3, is GAGVSQSPSNKVTEKGKDVELRCDPISGHTALYWYRQSLGQGLEFLIYFQGNSAPDKSGLPSDRFSAERTGGSVSTLTIQRTQQEDSAVYLCASSTGTSGGGTDTQYFGPGTRLTVL.